This T cell receptor beta chain came from a study of T cells after yellow fever vaccination. This clonotype has just a few counts. One entry per CDR3 protein, called by TCRdb with MiXCR from the 5' RACE reads. The table has some 300,000 distinct CDR3 sequences, around 10% seen once. The CDR3 runs 14 residues. V lost 6 bases to trimming and J lost 0 bases, with 9 bases between them. Germline-derived CDR1 and CDR2 are MNHEY and SVGEGT. Here the sequenced sample was CD4+ T cells sorted from PBMCs, taken 5 days after the yellow fever booster vaccination. The source of this sequence is a man between 18 and 35 years old who received the YFV17D yellow fever vaccine. This chain connects TRBV6-2 or TRBV6-3 to TRBJ1-5; D is unresolved. The CDR3 DNA follows: TGTGCCAGCAGACCTTCGGGTAGCAATCAGCCCCAGCATTTT. This sequence encodes CASRPSGSNQPQHF.